These 28 T cell receptor beta chains share one sample of origin, sequenced in a study of blood T cells in healthy people across ages. Alongside a J-beta primer mix, a sample-barcoded 5' primer served in a second PCR lasting about 7 to 12 cycles. Using its own MiXCR run on the 5' RACE reads, TCRdb lists one record per CDR3 protein. Of 1.5 million to 2 million distinct CDR3 sequences listed, around 35% were seen once; the top ten hold over 9%. Input material: blood. These receptors came from a woman in her twenties or thirties in good health.

The table lists this clonotype with a few counts. The chain employs TRBV5-1 and TRBJ2-5; 8 bases match TRBD2. This CDR3 comprises 14 residues. V dropped 8 bases and J dropped 5; count of bases not matched to a gene: 11. The V gene's germline CDR1 is SGHRS and CDR2 YFSETQ. The CDR3 sequence is CASRGTREWETQYF. The CDR3 bases are TGCGCCAGTAGAGGGACTAGGGAATGGGAGACCCAGTACTTC.

This clonotype was counted a few times. This CDR3 is CASSEPAGGPGTQYF. Here the CDR3 DNA reads TGTGCCAGCAGTGAACCAGCGGGGGGGCCGGGTACGCAGTATTTT. V gene TRBV6-1 combines with J gene TRBJ2-3, with 10 bases identical to TRBD2. Germline CDR1 is MNHNS and CDR2 is SASEGT. This CDR3 comprises 15 residues. V was clipped by 2 bases and J by 8 bases; unmatched bases: 7.

CDR3 loop: CASSEGLADPYEQYF. The CDR3 nucleotides are TGTGCCAGCAGTGAAGGGCTAGCGGATCCCTACGAGCAGTACTTC. The chain employs TRBV2 and TRBJ2-7; 7 bases map to TRBD2. The junction had 5 bases not matched to a gene; V was cut back by 1 base and J by 2 bases. From germline, CDR1 is SNHLY and CDR2 FYNNEI. This CDR3 comprises 15 residues. Combining the CDR3 with reference TRBV2 and TRBJ2-7 gives the whole variable domain EPEVTQTPSHQVTQMGQEVILRCVPISNHLYFYWYRQILGQKVEFLVSFYNNEISEKSEIFDDQFSVERPDGSNFTLKIRSTKLEDSAMYFCASSEGLADPYEQYFGPGTRLTVT.

The gene calls are TRBV6-5 and TRBJ2-4; TRBD2 matches at 7 bases. The closer fit of TRBJ2-7 to the DNA end suggests the J call may be wrong. This CDR3 region has 15 residues. Per the germline V gene, CDR1 is MNHEY and CDR2 is SVGAGI. CDR3 coding DNA: TGTGCCAGTCTCCCATCGGCGGGAGAGGGTTACGAGCAGTACTTC. This gives the protein CASLPSAGEGYEQYF.

V gene TRBV20-1 combines with J gene TRBJ2-7; the D is unclear. CDR1 DFQATT and CDR2 SNEGSKA come from the germline V gene (reference sequence). V dropped 3 bases and J dropped 5 bases, with 5 bases sitting between them. The CDR3 has 10 amino acids. CDR3 residues: CSARDDEQYF. The CDR3, as DNA: TGCAGTGCTAGGGACGACGAGCAGTACTTC.

The rearrangement uses TRBV20-1 and TRBJ2-3; 11 bases align to TRBD2. This CDR3 is built from 15 residues. J gave up 5 bases and V 3 bases, and 7 bases lay outside the gene matches. Germline V gives CDR1 DFQATT, CDR2 SNEGSKA (reference sequence). The chain's CDR3 is CSARSPGLAEDTQYF. In DNA form, the CDR3 reads TGCAGTGCTAGGTCCCCGGGACTAGCGGAAGATACGCAGTATTTT.

V and J are TRBV6-5 and TRBJ1-4; a weak D match, TRBD1 (6 bases). V was cut by 0 bases and J by 4 bases, with 9 bases left in between. CDR3 length: 15 amino acids. Germline V gives CDR1 MNHEY, CDR2 SVGAGI. Here the CDR3 DNA reads TGTGCCAGCAGTTACTCGGACAGAGTTAATGAAAAACTGTTTTTT. This encodes CASSYSDRVNEKLFF.

This clonotype was seen a handful of times. The chain couples TRBV15 to TRBJ1-4; D is unclear. Germline CDR1 is LNHNV and CDR2 is YYDKDF (reference sequence). The CDR3 runs 15 residues. V lost 5 bases and J 7 bases, leaving 17 bases between the germline ends. In DNA form, the CDR3 reads TGTGCCACCAGCTCCCTCGGCGGGGAAGGTGAAAAACTGTTTTTT. It encodes CATSSLGGEGEKLFF. Combining the CDR3 with reference TRBV15 and TRBJ1-4 gives the whole variable domain DAMVIQNPRYQVTQFGKPVTLSCSQTLNHNVMYWYQQKSSQAPKLLFHYYDKDFNNEADTPDNFQSRRPNTSFCFLDIRSPGLGDTAMYLCATSSLGGEGEKLFFGSGTQLSVL.

This clonotype was detected many times. The chain carries TRBV29-1 and TRBJ2-7, with TRBD1 identical over 7 bases. J was trimmed by 2 bases and V by 3 bases; bases with no gene match: 1. The germline V gene has CDR1 SQVTM and CDR2 ANQGSEA. This CDR3 is 12 amino acids long. The CDR3 loop is CSVEQGAYEQYF. CDR3 DNA: TGCAGCGTTGAGCAGGGGGCCTACGAGCAGTACTTC.

The V and J genes are TRBV28 and TRBJ2-1; D may correspond to TRBD1 or TRBD2 (5 bases each). Germline V gives CDR1 MDHEN, CDR2 SYDVKM. V was clipped by 7 bases and J by 4 bases, with 17 bases between them. There are 15 residues in the CDR3. Here the CDR3 reads CASKVPGPTYNEQFF. CDR3 DNA sequence: TGTGCCAGCAAAGTGCCGGGACCCACTTACAATGAGCAGTTCTTC.

The genes are TRBV9 and TRBJ2-2; 9 nucleotides align to TRBD2. V dropped 4 bases and J dropped 6; count of bases not matched to a gene: 10. Germline V gene sequence: CDR1 SGDLS, CDR2 YYNGEE. The CDR3 sequence is 16 residues long. CDR3 sequence reads: CASSHNSGSTAGELFF. CDR3 DNA: TGTGCCAGCAGCCATAATAGCGGGAGTACGGCCGGGGAGCTGTTTTTT. The full variable domain, completed using reference TRBV9 and TRBJ2-2, is DSGVTQTPKHLITATGQRVTLRCSPRSGDLSVYWYQQSLDQGLQFLIQYYNGEERAKGNILERFSAQQFPDLHSELNLSSLELGDSALYFCASSHNSGSTAGELFFGEGSRLTVL.

This clonotype occurred a few times. The chain couples TRBV5-1 to TRBJ2-7; 7 positions match TRBD1. The trim removed 3 bases at V and 4 bases at J, leaving 10 bases unmatched. CDR1 and CDR2 from the germline V gene are SGHRS and YFSETQ. The CDR3 length is 15 residues. The CDR3 is CASSSQIGTAYEQYF. DNA of the CDR3: TGCGCCAGCAGCTCGCAAATTGGGACAGCGTACGAGCAGTACTTC.

This clonotype was found a few times. V usage is TRBV27 and J usage is TRBJ2-7; D perhaps matches TRBD2 (5 bases). TRBJ2-5 explains the end of the DNA better; the J call may be wrong. The CDR3 consists of 14 residues. CDR1 is MNHEY, CDR2 SMNVEV, per germline (reference sequence). CDR3 protein: CASRRGPERETQYF. In DNA, the CDR3 is TGTGCCAGCCGACGGGGTCCCGAGAGGGAGACCCAGTACTTC.

The gene calls are TRBV2 and TRBJ2-5; the D is unclear. The CDR3 spans 15 residues. Germline CDR1 reads SNHLY; CDR2 reads FYNNEI. V gave up 4 bases and J gave up 1 base, with 13 bases separating them. CDR3 nucleotide sequence: TGTGCCAGCAGTGTTATTGGTAACCCCCAAGAGACCCAGTACTTC. It translates to CASSVIGNPQETQYF. The whole variable domain, remainder taken from reference TRBV2 and TRBJ2-5, is EPEVTQTPSHQVTQMGQEVILRCVPISNHLYFYWYRQILGQKVEFLVSFYNNEISEKSEIFDDQFSVERPDGSNFTLKIRSTKLEDSAMYFCASSVIGNPQETQYFGPGTRLLVL.

This clonotype was picked up a small number of times. This sequence joins TRBV30 and TRBJ2-7; maybe TRBD1 (6 bases). Germline V gives CDR1 GTSNPN, CDR2 SVGIG (reference sequence). Trimming stripped 0 bases from V and 6 bases from J, with 9 bases between. There are 12 residues in the CDR3. The chain's CDR3 is CAWSVLGGEQYF. The DNA of the CDR3 is TGTGCCTGGAGTGTTCTAGGGGGCGAGCAGTACTTC.

Notes on this clonotype: Mismatch with germline at one junction end may stem from a read error. This chain uses TRBV6-1 with TRBJ2-7, with D perhaps being TRBD1 or TRBD2 (5 bases each). CDR3 size: 15 residues. Germline V CDR1 and CDR2: MNHNS, SASEGT. For the CDR3, the DNA is TGTGCCGGCAGACGGGGATGGGACGGGGAGAACGAGCAGTACTTC. It specifies CAGRRGWDGENEQYF.

This clonotype came up a few times. The V and J genes are TRBV5-1 and TRBJ2-7, with D perhaps matching TRBD1 or TRBD2 (5 bases each). The V and J ends lost 4 bases and 6 bases respectively, with 20 bases between them. This CDR3 has 15 residues. Germline assignment: CDR1 SGHRS and CDR2 YFSETQ. The CDR3 here is CASSVVGEWGREQYF. The CDR3 DNA sequence: TGCGCCAGCAGCGTCGTGGGAGAATGGGGCCGCGAGCAGTACTTC.

Only a few counts were recorded for this clonotype. J is TRBJ1-1 and V is TRBV9; D is uncertain. Germline V gives CDR1 SGDLS, CDR2 YYNGEE. Trimming took 6 bases from V and 2 from J, leaving 20 bases between them. The CDR3 loop spans 16 amino acids. CDR3 nucleotide sequence: TGTGCCAGCACCAGGCTGAGAGGGATGTTAAACACTGAAGCTTTCTTT. As protein: CASTRLRGMLNTEAFF. Looking up the rest from reference TRBV9 and TRBJ1-1 gives the full variable domain: DSGVTQTPKHLITATGQRVTLRCSPRSGDLSVYWYQQSLDQGLQFLIQYYNGEERAKGNILERFSAQQFPDLHSELNLSSLELGDSALYFCASTRLRGMLNTEAFFGQGTRLTVV.

This clonotype was counted many times. V and J are TRBV2 and TRBJ1-2, with D hard to call. CDR1 SNHLY and CDR2 FYNNEI come from the germline V gene. The V end was cut by 4 bases, the J end by 6 bases, with 12 bases between. The length of the CDR3 is 13 residues. The CDR3 region is CASSVAQLDGYTF. The CDR3 DNA reads TGTGCCAGCAGTGTAGCCCAATTGGATGGCTACACCTTC.

The CDR3 sequence: CRASGGDLLTSTDTQYF. The CDR3 region has the DNA TGCAGGGCCTCGGGTGGGGATCTGTTGACTAGCACAGATACGCAGTATTTT. V is TRBV20-1 and J is TRBJ2-3; D is uncertain. The CDR3 is 17 amino acids. Germline CDR1 is DFQATT and CDR2 is SNEGSKA (reference sequence).

This clonotype was seen just once. The chain couples TRBV29-1 to TRBJ1-1; 7 nucleotides align to TRBD1. Germline V lookup: CDR1 SQVTM, CDR2 ANQGSEA. The J segment lost 0 bases and the V segment lost 7 bases, leaving 14 bases of the junction unmatched. This CDR3 region has 16 residues. CDR3: CSAAGLFDRVNTEAFF. The CDR3 DNA sequence: TGCAGCGCTGCAGGCCTTTTTGACAGGGTGAACACTGAAGCTTTCTTT.

This clonotype showed up just once. Here the CDR3 DNA reads TGTGCCAGCAGCGTCTCCCCAGGTCTTCGTCGCACAGATACGCAGTATTTT. It specifies CASSVSPGLRRTDTQYF. The chain employs TRBV9 and TRBJ2-3, with D hard to call. V was pared by 2 bases and J by 1 base, with 17 bases between. CDR1 and CDR2 from the germline V gene are SGDLS and YYNGEE. CDR3 length: 17 amino acids.

The chain carries TRBV6-4 and TRBJ2-7, with D possibly TRBD1 on 5 matching bases. This CDR3 contains 13 residues. CDR1 and CDR2 (germline): MRHNA, SNTAGT. Between the trimmed V and J ends, which lost 4 bases and 7 bases, there was a span of 14 bases. This chain's CDR3 is CASSATQGFEQYF. The CDR3 nucleotides are TGTGCCAGCAGTGCCACCCAGGGATTTGAGCAGTACTTC.

Comments on this clonotype: This may be a read error: a much more frequent sequence differs by one nucleotide. V usage is TRBV29-1 and J usage is TRBJ2-3; TRBD2 matches at 7 bases. Germline CDR1 and CDR2: SQVTM and ANQGSEA. CDR3 length: 15 amino acids. Trimming removed 4 bases from V and 4 bases from J; junction bases left unmatched: 11. CDR3 nucleotide sequence: TGCAGCGTTGGAGGGTTTGCTAGCGGAGCAGATACGCAGTATTTT. Translated: CSVGGFASGADTQYF.

The chain carries TRBV20-1 and TRBJ2-5; TRBD2 matches at 7 bases. The CDR3 is 15 amino acids. Germline loops: CDR1 DFQATT, CDR2 SNEGSKA (reference sequence). The trim removed 2 bases at V and 0 bases at J, leaving 6 bases unmatched. The CDR3 sequence is CSARNRAGNQETQYF. In DNA, the CDR3 is TGCAGTGCTAGAAATCGAGCGGGGAACCAAGAGACCCAGTACTTC.

The CDR3, as DNA: TGTGCCAGCAGTCGGAGGGGCCCGTGGAGGACCGGGGAGCTGTTTTTT. Amino acid sequence: CASSRRGPWRTGELFF. The rearrangement joins TRBV6-1 to TRBJ2-2; a weak D match, TRBD2 (6 bases). The CDR3 has 16 residues. Germline CDR1 is MNHNS and CDR2 is SASEGT. V lost 5 bases and J 5 bases, leaving 18 bases between the germline ends.

The rearrangement uses TRBV7-2 and TRBJ2-1; a weak D match, TRBD1 (6 bases). Per the germline V gene, CDR1 is SGHTA and CDR2 is FQGNSA. Trimming shortened V by 5 bases and J by 1 base, and 21 bases separated the two germline ends. The CDR3 runs to 18 residues. The CDR3 spells CASSPAGWGPPSYNEQFF. CDR3 DNA sequence: TGTGCCAGCAGCCCTGCAGGTTGGGGGCCTCCTTCCTACAATGAGCAGTTCTTC.

As regards this clonotype: This may be a read error: a much more frequent sequence differs by one nucleotide. The chain is built from TRBV7-3 and TRBJ2-7; 7 bases agree with TRBD1. The V segment lost 5 bases and the J segment 3 bases; nucleotides outside the gene matches: 10. This CDR3 comprises 15 residues. CDR1 and CDR2 (germline): SGHTA, FQGTGA. The CDR3 DNA follows: TGTGCCAGCAGCATAGGACAGGCCGAGGACTACGAGCAGTACTTC. This codes for CASSIGQAEDYEQYF. The entire variable domain, with the rest obtained from reference TRBV7-3 and TRBJ2-7, is as follows: GAGVSQTPSNKVTEKGKYVELRCDPISGHTALYWYRQSLGQGPEFLIYFQGTGAADDSGLPNDRFFAVRPEGSVSTLKIQRTERGDSAVYLCASSIGQAEDYEQYFGPGTRLTVT.